These 10 T cell receptor beta chains were all obtained from the same sample, sequenced in a study of post-analysis software for immune sequencing data. Overall study results and limits: A few TRBV segments were significantly more frequent in patients than in controls. TRBV5-6, TRBV5-1 and TRBV20-1 were among these segments.

Sequencing libraries made from TCR beta cDNA carried unique molecular identifiers. TCRdb fed the PCR reads into MiXCR, producing one record per CDR3 protein. Altogether a few hundred thousand distinct CDR3 sequences are present, roughly a third being singletons, with the ten largest covering around 5.2%. For these TCRs, the target antigens are not known. Source material: blood. The receptors here all came from a girl aged 5-17 years with multiple sclerosis.

On this clonotype: A much larger clone lies a single base off, so this may be a read error. The V call is TRBV7-6, the J call TRBJ2-5, with a tentative D call TRBD1 (5 bases). Trimming shortened V by 5 bases and J by 11 bases, and 21 bases separated the two germline ends. This CDR3 has 14 amino acids. Germline CDR1 reads SGHVS; CDR2 reads FNYEAQ. The CDR3 DNA reads as TGTGCCAGCAGCCCCCGCCAGGGCTACAATGAGCAGTACTTC. Its protein product is CASSPRQGYNEQYF.

V gene TRBV7-2 combines with J gene TRBJ2-1; D gene ambiguous. This CDR3 has 14 residues. Trimming removed 5 bases from V and 6 bases from J, with 14 bases in between. CDR1 is SGHTA and CDR2 is FQGNSA in the germline V gene. CDR3: CASSRLQIRNEQFF. The CDR3 bases are TGTGCCAGCAGCCGATTGCAGATACGCAATGAGCAGTTCTTC.

Regarding this clonotype: The junction departs from germline at one end; a sequencing error may be responsible. The chain links TRBV12-3 or TRBV12-4 to TRBJ2-3; TRBD2 aligns across 7 bases. The CDR3 sequence is 15 residues long. CDR3 sequence (DNA): TGTGCCAGCAGTTTGGCGGGAGTGGGCGCAGATGCGCAGTATTTT. Amino acids: CASSLAGVGADAQYF.

In its sample, this clonotype was seen a few times. A much larger clone lies one base from this, so it may be a read error. The CDR3 sequence: CASREIAGEETQYF. The CDR3 nucleotides are TGTGCCAGCAGGGAAATAGCGGGAGAAGAGACCCAGTACTTC. The V and J genes are TRBV6-4 and TRBJ2-5; 9 bases are shared with TRBD2. V dropped 6 bases and J dropped 3; count of bases not matched to a gene: 5. CDR3 length: 14 residues. Germline CDR1 is MRHNA and CDR2 is SNTAGT.

The gene calls are TRBV28 and TRBJ1-5; D call uncertain. Trimming took 6 bases from V and 0 from J, leaving 15 bases between them. The CDR3 is made up of 16 amino acids. Germline CDR1 is MDHEN and CDR2 is SYDVKM. In DNA, the CDR3 is TGTGCCAGCAGCCGATCCAGTAGACTTAGCAATCAGCCCCAGCATTTT. Translation gives CASSRSSRLSNQPQHF.

This clonotype appeared many times. V is TRBV20-1 and J is TRBJ2-1; D is unclear. Deletions cut 3 bases from V and 5 bases from J, with 2 bases between. Germline CDR1 DFQATT, CDR2 SNEGSKA (reference sequence). CDR3 size: 10 residues. CDR3 sequence reads: CSASNNEQFF. The CDR3 DNA reads as TGCAGTGCTAGTAACAATGAGCAGTTCTTC.

To note about this clonotype: A much larger clone is a single base away; this may be a read error. This sequence joins TRBV5-6 and TRBJ2-5; unclear D gene. The CDR3 spans 15 residues. The V and J ends lost 3 bases and 11 bases respectively, with 23 bases between them. In germline, CDR1 is SGHDT, CDR2 YYEEEE. DNA for the CDR3: TGTGCCAGCAGCTACGGCGTGCTTTTAATAAATGAGCAGTACTTC. Amino acid sequence: CASSYGVLLINEQYF.

This clonotype came up a few times. The V and J genes are TRBV4-1 and TRBJ1-1; a weak D match, TRBD1 (6 bases). CDR1 MGHRA and CDR2 YSYEKL come from the germline V gene. V was cut by 0 bases and J by 7 bases, with 9 bases left in between. The CDR3 consists of 13 residues. The CDR3 loop is CASSQDPTGEAFF. Here the CDR3 DNA reads TGCGCCAGCAGCCAAGATCCGACAGGTGAAGCTTTCTTT.

This clonotype was seen once. The V and J genes are TRBV7-2 and TRBJ2-2, with no clear D. V lost 1 base to trimming and J lost 5 bases, with 11 bases between them. Germline V gives CDR1 SGHTA, CDR2 FQGNSA. This CDR3 has 15 amino acids. CDR3 sequence reads: CASSLEFRLTGELFF. The CDR3 bases are TGTGCCAGCAGCTTAGAGTTTAGGCTAACCGGGGAGCTGTTTTTT.

Only a few counts were recorded for this clonotype. The chain uses TRBV13 and TRBJ2-1; 10 bases match TRBD2. Germline V gene lookup returns CDR1 PRHDT and CDR2 FYEKMQ (reference sequence). V shed 6 bases, J shed 8 bases, and the junction held 10 bases outside the gene matches. The CDR3 consists of 15 residues. Written as DNA, the CDR3 is TGTGCCAGCAGGGAGTCTAGCGGGGGTAGGTATGAGCAGTTCTTC. The encoded protein is CASRESSGGRYEQFF.